Shown below are 16 T cell receptor beta chains from a single sample sequenced in a study of T-cell reconstitution after alpha-beta-depleted transplantation in children. Unique molecular identifiers tagged the TCRbeta library. Via MiXCR, TCRdb re-called the PCR reads, giving one row per CDR3 protein. The table records around 530,000 distinct CDR3 sequences, approximately 32% of them present only once. The source was PBMCs from the stem cell graft donor, collected from the stem cell graft. Every receptor here comes from a human donor who donated a stem cell graft to a child with aplastic anemia.

The chain combines TRBV11-2 with TRBJ2-2; D is unresolved. V lost 2 bases and J lost 3, with 16 bases in between. Germline values: CDR1 SGHAT, CDR2 FQNNGV. CDR3 length: 17 amino acids. CDR3: CASSLWSVERYTGELFF. For the CDR3, the DNA is TGTGCCAGCAGCTTATGGTCCGTAGAACGGTACACCGGGGAGCTGTTTTTT.

The chain has TRBV6-5 and TRBJ1-1; perhaps TRBD1 as D (6 bases). Germline V CDR1 and CDR2: MNHEY, SVGAGI. The CDR3 loop spans 12 amino acids. V was shortened by 6 bases and J by 8 bases, with 13 bases between the two germline ends. The CDR3 here is CASRSTGREAFF. The CDR3 nucleotides read TGTGCCAGCAGAAGTACAGGGAGGGAAGCTTTCTTT.

V and J are TRBV19 and TRBJ2-2; 7 bases are a match to TRBD1. Germline V gene sequence: CDR1 LNHDA, CDR2 SQIVND (reference sequence). There are 15 residues in the CDR3. V lost 5 bases to trimming and J lost 5 bases; unmatched junction nucleotides: 8. The CDR3 spells CASSPDRVGTGELFF. CDR3 nucleotides: TGTGCCAGTAGTCCAGACAGGGTCGGGACCGGGGAGCTGTTTTTT.

This clonotype was detected a few times. This chain joins TRBV7-3 and TRBJ2-1; TRBD2 matches at 8 bases. V was clipped by 5 bases and J by 8 bases; unmatched bases: 11. CDR1 and CDR2 from the germline V gene are SGHTA and FQGTGA. The CDR3 has 15 residues. CDR3 nucleotide sequence: TGTGCCAGCAGCCCATCCGGGACTAGTAGGCATGAGCAGTTCTTC. Translating it yields CASSPSGTSRHEQFF.

This chain joins TRBV5-1 and TRBJ1-2; TRBD1 is a possible D gene (5 bases). Per germline, CDR1 SGHRS and CDR2 YFSETQ. V lost 3 bases, J lost 4 bases, and 13 bases lay in between. The CDR3 totals 14 residues. CDR3 in amino acids: CASSWRQPIYGYTF. CDR3 coding DNA: TGCGCCAGCAGCTGGAGACAGCCTATCTATGGCTACACCTTC.

This chain links TRBV7-3 with TRBJ2-1, with D maybe TRBD2 (6 bases). This CDR3 contains 17 residues. Trimming pared 3 bases from V and 5 bases from J, leaving 20 bases between. The germline CDR1 and CDR2 sequences are SGHTA and FQGTGA. The chain's CDR3 is CASSFLRNTGLHNEQFF. The CDR3 nucleotides are TGTGCCAGCAGCTTCCTAAGAAATACGGGACTCCACAATGAGCAGTTCTTC.

This clonotype has a handful of counts. The chain links TRBV20-1 to TRBJ1-1; no clear D gene. This CDR3 has 14 amino acids. The germline V gene has CDR1 DFQATT and CDR2 SNEGSKA (reference sequence). The ends were cut back, 0 bases at V and 1 base at J, with 9 bases in the middle. The CDR3 DNA is TGCAGTGCTAGAGACCGACACACGAACACTGAAGCTTTCTTT. It codes for CSARDRHTNTEAFF.

J is TRBJ2-1 and V is TRBV4-3, with 10 bases matching TRBD2. V was pared by 1 base and J by 10 bases, with 13 bases of the junction left unmatched. This CDR3 is built from 17 residues. Germline values: CDR1 LGHNA, CDR2 YSLEER. CDR3 sequence (DNA): TGCGCCAGCAGCCAAGGGCTAGCGGGAGTCAAGACTAAAGAGCAGTTCTTC. Protein product: CASSQGLAGVKTKEQFF.

This sequence joins TRBV10-3 and TRBJ2-7; 7 bases are shared with TRBD1. Germline trimming cut 2 bases from V and 3 bases from J; bases unmatched to any gene: 4. Germline-derived CDR1 and CDR2 are ENHRY and SYGVKD. This CDR3 comprises 14 residues. In nucleotides, the CDR3 is TGTGCCATCAGTGAGGGGGGACAGAGCTACGAGCAGTACTTC. It is translated as CAISEGGQSYEQYF.

This clonotype was picked up a small number of times. V gene TRBV6-1 combines with J gene TRBJ1-6, with D perhaps matching TRBD1 (6 bases). Per the germline V gene, CDR1 is MNHNS and CDR2 is SASEGT. The CDR3 has 16 residues. V was pared by 1 base and J by 8 bases, with 15 bases between. CDR3 sequence reads: CASSEVVRGAYSPLHF. CDR3 bases: TGTGCCAGCAGTGAAGTGGTTCGGGGGGCTTATTCACCCCTCCACTTT.

The genes are TRBV19 and TRBJ2-1, with 10 positions matching TRBD2. CDR1 and CDR2 from the germline V gene are LNHDA and SQIVND (reference sequence). The J segment lost 0 bases and the V segment lost 8 bases, leaving 4 bases of the junction unmatched. The CDR3 length is 15 residues. CDR3 residues: CASQAGGSSYNEQFF. CDR3 DNA: TGTGCCAGTCAAGCGGGAGGGAGCTCCTACAATGAGCAGTTCTTC.

This clonotype was detected only a few times. V usage is TRBV9 and J usage is TRBJ2-3, with D unclear. This CDR3 contains 16 residues. V lost 0 bases and J lost 4, with 15 bases in between. Germline V gene data show CDR1 as SGDLS and CDR2 as YYNGEE. This chain's CDR3 is CASSVVKGPGADTQYF. In nucleotides, the CDR3 is TGTGCCAGCAGCGTAGTCAAGGGCCCGGGCGCAGATACGCAGTATTTT. Based on the CDR3 plus reference TRBV9 and TRBJ2-3, the full variable domain is DSGVTQTPKHLITATGQRVTLRCSPRSGDLSVYWYQQSLDQGLQFLIQYYNGEERAKGNILERFSAQQFPDLHSELNLSSLELGDSALYFCASSVVKGPGADTQYFGPGTRLTVL.

The chain links TRBV6-1 to TRBJ1-2; TRBD1 matches 9 bases. Germline V gives CDR1 MNHNS, CDR2 SASEGT. V lost 0 bases to trimming and J lost 4 bases; unmatched junction nucleotides: 6. This CDR3 is built from 16 residues. CDR3 DNA: TGTGCCAGCAGTGAAGCCGGGACAGGGCCGGTCTATGGCTACACCTTC. Translation gives CASSEAGTGPVYGYTF.

V usage is TRBV20-1 and J usage is TRBJ1-4, with a weak D call TRBD1 (5 bases). CDR3 length: 16 residues. V was clipped by 0 bases and J by 5 bases, with 16 bases between them. CDR1 and CDR2 (germline): DFQATT, SNEGSKA (reference sequence). CDR3 amino acids: CSARDRDRGYNEKLFF. CDR3 coding DNA: TGCAGTGCTAGAGATAGGGATAGGGGCTACAATGAAAAACTGTTTTTT.

CDR3 sequence: CASSLDRLPNTGELFF. Written as DNA, the CDR3 is TGTGCCAGCAGCTTAGATCGGCTCCCCAACACCGGGGAGCTGTTTTTT. This rearrangement joins TRBV11-3 to TRBJ2-2; D uncertain. V gave up 0 bases and J gave up 2 bases, with 10 bases separating them. The CDR3 spans 16 residues. The germline gives CDR1 SGHNT, CDR2 YENEEA.

V is TRBV12-3 or TRBV12-4 and J is TRBJ1-2, with 10 bases aligning to TRBD1. CDR3 length: 16 residues. After removal of 5 bases from V and 6 bases from J, the junction contained 12 bases not matched to a gene. CDR3 DNA sequence: TGTGCCAGCAGTCTAGGGGGACAGGGGTCTCATCATGGCTACACCTTC. It encodes CASSLGGQGSHHGYTF.